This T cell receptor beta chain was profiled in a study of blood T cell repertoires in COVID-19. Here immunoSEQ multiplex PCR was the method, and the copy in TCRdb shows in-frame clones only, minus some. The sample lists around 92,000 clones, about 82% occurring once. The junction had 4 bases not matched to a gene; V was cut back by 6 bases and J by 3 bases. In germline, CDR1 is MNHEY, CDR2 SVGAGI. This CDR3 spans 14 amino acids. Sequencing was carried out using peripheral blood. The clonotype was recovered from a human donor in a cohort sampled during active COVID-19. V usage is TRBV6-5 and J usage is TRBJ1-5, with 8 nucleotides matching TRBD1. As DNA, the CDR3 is TGTGCCAGCAGGACAGGGGCATCCAATCAGCCCCAGCATTTT. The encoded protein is CASRTGASNQPQHF.